This T cell receptor beta chain originates from a study of blood T cell repertoires in COVID-19. On the study more broadly: Specimens from acute and convalescent COVID-19 originated in the United States, Italy and Spain. T cells, B-cell-depleted T cells, or PBMCs supplied cDNA or gDNA.

The CDR3 spans 17 residues. V was cut by 3 bases and J by 0 bases, with 17 bases left in between. Germline V gene data show CDR1 as KGHSH and CDR2 as LQKENI. Authors' methods: Cell counts per sample came from amplifying reference gene primers. Sequencing used immunoSEQ multiplex PCR; TCRdb keeps in-frame clones, though not all of them. V, J and clone size reflect that table, while D and trimming were determined from the DNA. The top ten clones hold approximately 7% of a sample with under 200,000 clones, about 80% of them seen once. The chain carries TRBV18 and TRBJ1-1; weak D call: TRBD1 (6 bases). Sequencing input: peripheral blood. The sequence came from a man in his sixties or seventies with active or convalescent COVID-19. The CDR3 nucleotides are TGTGCCAGCTCACCGGGGAACAGGGTATCTGTGAACACTGAAGCTTTCTTT. Amino acids: CASSPGNRVSVNTEAFF.